This T cell receptor beta chain originates from a study of T cell changes during pregnancy in multiple sclerosis. Clones were read by immunoSEQ multiplex PCR, and TCRdb kept only the in-frame ones, dropping some. There are 40,000 to 50,000 clones in the sample; 94% occur only once, and under 0.55% lies in the top ten. The CDR3 spans 13 residues. Losses at the gene ends were 7 bases for V and 3 bases for J; bases not matched to a gene: 5. The V gene's germline CDR1 is LNHDA and CDR2 SQIVND (reference sequence). The sample in question was CD4+ T cells from peripheral blood mononuclear cells, obtained in the first trimester of pregnancy. V and J are TRBV19 and TRBJ2-7, with 8 bases identical to TRBD1. The sequence was collected from a female donor with multiple sclerosis, enrolled in a pregnancy study. The CDR3 is CASNPTGVYEQYF. CDR3 DNA sequence: TGTGCCAGTAACCCGACAGGGGTCTACGAGCAGTACTTC.